This TCR beta chain was sequenced for a study of shared clonotypes between healthy human individuals. Trimming left V 5 bases short and J 3 bases short, with 16 bases between. Germline CDR1 SEHNR, CDR2 FQNEAQ (reference sequence). The CDR3 sequence is 15 residues long. The method was immunoSEQ multiplex PCR; TCRdb's version includes in-frame clones alone and lacks a portion of them. The sample records about 2 million clones, less than 95% being singletons. Naive CD8 populations comprised CD45RO-negative cells positively selected for CCR7, excluding terminally differentiated effector memory CD45RA+ cells.

Specimen: naive CD8+ T cells sorted from blood. This chain links TRBV7-9 with TRBJ1-2; unclear D gene. The sequence was obtained from a man younger than 30 in good health. The chain's CDR3 is CASSPAEVSHYGYTF. The CDR3 nucleotides are TGTGCCAGCAGCCCAGCGGAAGTCTCCCACTATGGCTACACCTTC.